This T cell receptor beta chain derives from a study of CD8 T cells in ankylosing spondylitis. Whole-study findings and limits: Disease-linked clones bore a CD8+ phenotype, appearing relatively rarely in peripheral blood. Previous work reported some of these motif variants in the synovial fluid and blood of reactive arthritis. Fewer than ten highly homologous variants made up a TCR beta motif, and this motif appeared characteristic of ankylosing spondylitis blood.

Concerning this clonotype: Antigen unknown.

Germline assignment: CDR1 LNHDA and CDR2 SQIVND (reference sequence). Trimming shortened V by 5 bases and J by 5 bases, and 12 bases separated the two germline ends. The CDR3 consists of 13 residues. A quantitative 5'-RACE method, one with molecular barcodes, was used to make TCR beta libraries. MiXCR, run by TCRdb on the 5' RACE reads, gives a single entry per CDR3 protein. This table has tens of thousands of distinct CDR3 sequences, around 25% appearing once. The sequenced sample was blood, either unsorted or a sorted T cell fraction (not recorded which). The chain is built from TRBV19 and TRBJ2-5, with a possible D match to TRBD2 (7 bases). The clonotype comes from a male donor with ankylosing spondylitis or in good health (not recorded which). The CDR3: CASSVRGGETQYF. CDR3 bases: TGTGCCAGTAGTGTCAGGGGAGGGGAGACCCAGTACTTC. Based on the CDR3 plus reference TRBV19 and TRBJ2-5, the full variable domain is DGGITQSPKYLFRKEGQNVTLSCEQNLNHDAMYWYRQDPGQGLRLIYYSQIVNDFQKGDIAEGYSVSREKKESFPLTVTSAQKNPTAFYLCASSVRGGETQYFGPGTRLLVL.